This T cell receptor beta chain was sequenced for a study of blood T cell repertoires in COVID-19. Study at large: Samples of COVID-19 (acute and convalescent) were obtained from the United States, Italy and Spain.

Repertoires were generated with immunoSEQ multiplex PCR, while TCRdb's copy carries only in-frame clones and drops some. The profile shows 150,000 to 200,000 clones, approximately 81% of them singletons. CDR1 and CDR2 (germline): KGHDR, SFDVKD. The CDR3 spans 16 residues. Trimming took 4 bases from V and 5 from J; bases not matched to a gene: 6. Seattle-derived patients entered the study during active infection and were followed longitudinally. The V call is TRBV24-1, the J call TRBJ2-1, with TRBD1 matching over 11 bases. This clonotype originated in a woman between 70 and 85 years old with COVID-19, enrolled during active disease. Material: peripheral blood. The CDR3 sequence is CATSDPGQGVDNEQFF. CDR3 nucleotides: TGTGCCACCAGTGACCCGGGACAGGGGGTGGACAATGAGCAGTTCTTC.